The rows below give T cell receptor beta chains drawn from one sample of a study of shared clonotypes between healthy human individuals. Sequencing used immunoSEQ multiplex PCR; TCRdb keeps in-frame clones, though not all of them. The data hold millions of clones, with around nine tenths observed a single time. Sequences were obtained from naive CD4+ T cells sorted from blood. Receptors originate from a young man in good health. Each CDR3 is given with its conserved first and last residue. Each record gives: J gene, clone size, D gene, V gene, CDR3 protein, CDR3 DNA. The D gene is left open where the match is weak. Only part of the rows carry a size: once, few, many, or a class if the clone is expanded.

j_gene: TRBJ2-5
abundance: once
d_gene: TRBD1
v_gene: TRBV9
CDR3aa: CASSVAGGTGIETQYF
CDR3nt: TGTGCCAGCAGCGTAGCTGGAGGGACAGGCATCGAGACCCAGTACTTC

j_gene: TRBJ1-4
abundance: .
d_gene: TRBD1
v_gene: TRBV11-2
CDR3aa: CASSRQGVNNEKLFF
CDR3nt: TGTGCCAGCAGCCGACAGGGAGTTAATAATGAAAAACTGTTTTTT

j_gene: TRBJ1-2
abundance: once
d_gene: TRBD1
v_gene: TRBV7-9
CDR3aa: CASSRAQGTGEYGYTF
CDR3nt: TGTGCCAGCAGCCGAGCTCAGGGGACAGGCGAATATGGCTACACCTTC

j_gene: TRBJ2-7
abundance: .
d_gene: TRBD2
v_gene: TRBV19
CDR3aa: CASSPRTSGSYEQYF
CDR3nt: TGTGCCAGTAGTCCTCGGACTAGCGGGAGTTACGAGCAGTACTTC

j_gene: TRBJ1-3
abundance: .
d_gene: TRBD1
v_gene: TRBV18
CDR3aa: CASSPPGQGSSTIYF
CDR3nt: TGTGCCAGCTCACCACCGGGACAGGGATCGTCCACCATATATTTT

j_gene: TRBJ1-6
abundance: once
d_gene: TRBD1
v_gene: TRBV5-4
CDR3aa: CASSFMDRGDSPLHF
CDR3nt: TGTGCCAGCAGCTTTATGGACAGGGGGGATTCACCCCTCCACTTT

j_gene: TRBJ2-3
abundance: once
d_gene: TRBD1
v_gene: TRBV9
CDR3aa: CASSVEAGGGTDTQYF
CDR3nt: TGTGCCAGCAGCGTAGAGGCAGGGGGCGGCACAGATACGCAGTATTTT

j_gene: TRBJ1-1
abundance: .
d_gene: .
v_gene: TRBV6-6
CDR3aa: CASKLGGANTEAFF
CDR3nt: TGTGCCAGCAAGTTGGGCGGAGCGAACACTGAAGCTTTCTTT

j_gene: TRBJ2-7
abundance: .
d_gene: .
v_gene: TRBV5-4
CDR3aa: CASSLGGLNYEQYF
CDR3nt: TGTGCCAGCAGCTTGGGGGGGCTGAACTACGAGCAGTACTTC

j_gene: TRBJ2-1
abundance: .
d_gene: .
v_gene: TRBV29-1
CDR3aa: CSVDAGPSYNEQFF
CDR3nt: TGCAGCGTTGACGCGGGGCCCTCCTACAATGAGCAGTTCTTC

j_gene: TRBJ2-5
abundance: .
d_gene: .
v_gene: TRBV5-4
CDR3aa: CASSSGGLGETQYF
CDR3nt: TGTGCCAGCAGCTCTGGGGGCCTCGGGGAGACCCAGTACTTC

j_gene: TRBJ1-2
abundance: .
d_gene: .
v_gene: TRBV11-2
CDR3aa: CASSPGGPRGYTF
CDR3nt: TGTGCCAGCAGCCCCGGGGGCCCACGGGGCTACACCTTC

j_gene: TRBJ2-2
abundance: .
d_gene: TRBD2
v_gene: TRBV4-1
CDR3aa: CASSQVSAGGLGNTGELFF
CDR3nt: TGCGCCAGCAGCCAAGTATCTGCGGGGGGGTTAGGGAACACCGGGGAGCTGTTTTTT

j_gene: TRBJ2-5
abundance: .
d_gene: TRBD2
v_gene: TRBV19
CDR3aa: CASSKLAGQQETQYF
CDR3nt: TGTGCCAGTAGTAAACTAGCGGGGCAACAAGAGACCCAGTACTTC

j_gene: TRBJ2-1
abundance: .
d_gene: TRBD1
v_gene: TRBV2
CDR3aa: CASSEGDSYNEQFF
CDR3nt: TGTGCCAGCAGTGAAGGGGACAGCTACAATGAGCAGTTCTTC

j_gene: TRBJ1-2
abundance: once
d_gene: .
v_gene: TRBV29-1
CDR3aa: CSVGQGMRYTF
CDR3nt: TGCAGCGTGGGGCAGGGGATGCGCTACACCTTC

j_gene: TRBJ1-3
abundance: .
d_gene: .
v_gene: TRBV11-2
CDR3aa: CASSLGPLSGNTIYF
CDR3nt: TGTGCCAGCAGCTTAGGCCCACTCTCTGGAAACACCATATATTTT

j_gene: TRBJ2-1
abundance: .
d_gene: TRBD2
v_gene: TRBV5-1
CDR3aa: CASSFSTLADRGDEQFF
CDR3nt: TGCGCCAGCAGCTTTTCTACTCTTGCGGACCGGGGGGATGAGCAGTTCTTC

j_gene: TRBJ2-1
abundance: .
d_gene: .
v_gene: TRBV20-1
CDR3aa: CSGLGLAEQFF
CDR3nt: TGCAGTGGCCTTGGCCTAGCGGAGCAGTTCTTC

j_gene: TRBJ1-2
abundance: .
d_gene: TRBD1
v_gene: TRBV18
CDR3aa: CASSPDRGDYGYTF
CDR3nt: TGTGCCAGCTCTCCGGACAGGGGGGACTATGGCTACACCTTC

j_gene: TRBJ2-7
abundance: .
d_gene: .
v_gene: TRBV7-9
CDR3aa: CASSSTYTYSYEQYF
CDR3nt: TGTGCCAGCAGTTCGACCTATACGTACTCCTACGAGCAGTACTTC

j_gene: TRBJ1-1
abundance: few
d_gene: .
v_gene: TRBV6-1
CDR3aa: CASSERRNTEAFF
CDR3nt: TGTGCCAGCAGTGAGAGGAGGAACACTGAAGCTTTCTTT

j_gene: TRBJ2-3
abundance: .
d_gene: TRBD1
v_gene: TRBV7-9
CDR3aa: CASSAPGQRTDTQYF
CDR3nt: TGTGCCAGCAGCGCCCCGGGACAGAGGACAGATACGCAGTATTTT

j_gene: TRBJ1-5
abundance: .
d_gene: .
v_gene: TRBV5-6
CDR3aa: CASSFTRSNQPQHF
CDR3nt: TGTGCCAGCAGCTTTACCCGTAGCAATCAGCCCCAGCATTTT

j_gene: TRBJ2-5
abundance: .
d_gene: .
v_gene: TRBV5-1
CDR3aa: CASSLDLQQETQYF
CDR3nt: TGCGCCAGCAGCTTGGATTTACAGCAAGAGACCCAGTACTTC

j_gene: TRBJ2-2
abundance: .
d_gene: TRBD2
v_gene: TRBV6-5
CDR3aa: CASSYVAGLNTGELFF
CDR3nt: TGTGCCAGCAGTTACGTAGCGGGGCTGAACACCGGGGAGCTGTTTTTT

j_gene: TRBJ2-7
abundance: once
d_gene: .
v_gene: TRBV14
CDR3aa: CASSSKGYEQYF
CDR3nt: TGTGCCAGCAGCTCTAAGGGGTACGAGCAGTACTTC

j_gene: TRBJ1-2
abundance: .
d_gene: .
v_gene: TRBV19
CDR3aa: CASSWAGYGYTF
CDR3nt: TGTGCCAGTAGTTGGGCAGGGTACGGCTACACCTTC

j_gene: TRBJ2-3
abundance: .
d_gene: .
v_gene: TRBV7-9
CDR3aa: CASSSPTRGITDTQYF
CDR3nt: TGTGCCAGCAGCTCTCCGACTAGGGGGATTACAGATACGCAGTATTTT

j_gene: TRBJ1-6
abundance: .
d_gene: .
v_gene: TRBV6-5
CDR3aa: CASSYSAQMGSPLHF
CDR3nt: TGTGCCAGCAGTTACTCGGCCCAAATGGGTTCACCCCTCCACTTT

j_gene: TRBJ1-5
abundance: .
d_gene: .
v_gene: TRBV10-3
CDR3aa: CAISGGDTNQPQHF
CDR3nt: TGTGCCATCAGTGGAGGGGATACCAATCAGCCCCAGCATTTT

j_gene: TRBJ2-6
abundance: .
d_gene: .
v_gene: TRBV7-9
CDR3aa: CASSLHWANVLTF
CDR3nt: TGTGCCAGCAGCCTTCATTGGGCCAACGTCCTGACTTTC

j_gene: TRBJ2-5
abundance: .
d_gene: .
v_gene: TRBV7-2
CDR3aa: CASSLPAHRTRETQYF
CDR3nt: TGTGCCAGCAGCCTCCCTGCCCACAGGACGCGAGAGACCCAGTACTTC

j_gene: TRBJ2-1
abundance: once
d_gene: TRBD2
v_gene: TRBV7-8
CDR3aa: CASSLSGGAYNEQFF
CDR3nt: TGTGCCAGCAGCTTAAGCGGGGGGGCCTACAATGAGCAGTTCTTC

j_gene: TRBJ2-2
abundance: once
d_gene: .
v_gene: TRBV6-5
CDR3aa: CASSYPSGGELFF
CDR3nt: TGTGCCAGCAGTTACCCCAGCGGGGGGGAGCTGTTTTTT

j_gene: TRBJ2-5
abundance: .
d_gene: .
v_gene: TRBV28
CDR3aa: CASSGPGDSRQTQYF
CDR3nt: TGTGCCAGCAGTGGGCCGGGGGATTCAAGACAGACCCAGTACTTC

j_gene: TRBJ1-6
abundance: .
d_gene: .
v_gene: TRBV7-2
CDR3aa: CASSFLGGGLGSPLHF
CDR3nt: TGTGCCAGCAGCTTCTTAGGGGGAGGCCTGGGTTCACCCCTCCACTTT

j_gene: TRBJ1-5
abundance: .
d_gene: .
v_gene: TRBV12-1
CDR3aa: CASSWDIGNQPQHF
CDR3nt: TGTGCCAGCAGCTGGGACATTGGGAATCAGCCCCAGCATTTT

j_gene: TRBJ2-5
abundance: .
d_gene: .
v_gene: TRBV15
CDR3aa: CATSRAPGNGETQYF
CDR3nt: TGTGCCACCAGCAGAGCGCCGGGGAATGGGGAGACCCAGTACTTC

j_gene: TRBJ1-1
abundance: .
d_gene: .
v_gene: TRBV27
CDR3aa: CASFRGVNTEAFF
CDR3nt: TGTGCCAGTTTCAGGGGAGTGAACACTGAAGCTTTCTTT

j_gene: TRBJ1-5
abundance: once
d_gene: .
v_gene: TRBV6-1
CDR3aa: CASSELVLGQGMSSNQPQHF
CDR3nt: TGTGCCAGCAGTGAACTCGTTCTAGGGCAGGGGATGAGTAGCAATCAGCCCCAGCATTTT

j_gene: TRBJ2-3
abundance: .
d_gene: .
v_gene: TRBV5-6
CDR3aa: CASSFLGERRTDTQYF
CDR3nt: TGTGCCAGCAGCTTTTTGGGGGAACGACGCACAGATACGCAGTATTTT

j_gene: TRBJ2-5
abundance: .
d_gene: .
v_gene: TRBV10-1
CDR3aa: CASRDFLTGARGETQYF
CDR3nt: TGCGCCAGCAGGGATTTTTTAACAGGGGCGCGGGGGGAGACCCAGTACTTC

j_gene: TRBJ2-7
abundance: .
d_gene: .
v_gene: TRBV11-2
CDR3aa: CASSLGGVNYEQYF
CDR3nt: TGTGCCAGCAGCTTAGGAGGGGTGAACTACGAGCAGTACTTC

j_gene: TRBJ1-5
abundance: .
d_gene: .
v_gene: TRBV21-1
CDR3aa: CASSPPGVGPRASPQHF
CDR3nt: TGTGCCAGCAGCCCCCCTGGTGTAGGACCGCGGGCATCGCCCCAGCATTTT

j_gene: TRBJ1-3
abundance: .
d_gene: TRBD1
v_gene: TRBV18
CDR3aa: CASSPDRGGNTIYF
CDR3nt: TGTGCCAGCTCACCCGACAGGGGTGGAAACACCATATATTTT